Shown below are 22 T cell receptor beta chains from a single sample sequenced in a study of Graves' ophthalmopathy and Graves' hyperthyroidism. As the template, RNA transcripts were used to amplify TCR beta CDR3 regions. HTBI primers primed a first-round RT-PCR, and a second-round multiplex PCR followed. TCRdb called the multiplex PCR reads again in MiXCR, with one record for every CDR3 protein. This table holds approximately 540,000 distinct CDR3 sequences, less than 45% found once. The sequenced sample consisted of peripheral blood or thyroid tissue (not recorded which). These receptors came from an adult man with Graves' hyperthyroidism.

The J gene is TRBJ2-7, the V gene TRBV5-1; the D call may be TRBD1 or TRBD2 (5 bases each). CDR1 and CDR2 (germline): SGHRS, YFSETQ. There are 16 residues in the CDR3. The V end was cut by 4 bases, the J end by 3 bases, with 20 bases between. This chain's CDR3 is CASSPTTRGDFYEQYF. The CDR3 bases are TGCGCCAGCAGCCCGACGACGAGGGGAGATTTCTACGAGCAGTACTTC.

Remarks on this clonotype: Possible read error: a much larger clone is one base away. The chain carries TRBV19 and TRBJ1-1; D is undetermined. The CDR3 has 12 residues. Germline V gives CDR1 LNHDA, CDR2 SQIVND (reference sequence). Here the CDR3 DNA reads TGTGCCACGGAAGGGATGAACACTGAAGCTTCCTTT. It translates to CATEGMNTEASF.

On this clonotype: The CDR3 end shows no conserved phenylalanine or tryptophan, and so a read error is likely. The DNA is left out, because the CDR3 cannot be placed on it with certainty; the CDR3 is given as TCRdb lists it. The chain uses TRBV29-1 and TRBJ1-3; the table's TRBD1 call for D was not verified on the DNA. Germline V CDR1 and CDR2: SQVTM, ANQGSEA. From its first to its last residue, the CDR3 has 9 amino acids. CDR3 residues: CSVAFTGNT.

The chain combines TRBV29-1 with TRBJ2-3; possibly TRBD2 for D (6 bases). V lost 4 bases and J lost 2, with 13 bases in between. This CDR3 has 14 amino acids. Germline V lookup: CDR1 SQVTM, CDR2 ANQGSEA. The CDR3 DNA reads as TGCAGCGTTGCCATGGGACTTGTCACAGATACGCAGTATTTT. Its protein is CSVAMGLVTDTQYF.

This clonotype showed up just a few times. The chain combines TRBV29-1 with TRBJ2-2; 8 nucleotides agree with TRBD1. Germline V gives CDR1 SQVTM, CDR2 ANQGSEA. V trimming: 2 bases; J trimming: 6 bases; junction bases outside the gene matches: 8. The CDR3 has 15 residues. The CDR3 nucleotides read TGCAGCGTTGAACGTCAGGGGGCTGGGGCCGGGGAGCTGTTTTTT. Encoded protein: CSVERQGAGAGELFF.

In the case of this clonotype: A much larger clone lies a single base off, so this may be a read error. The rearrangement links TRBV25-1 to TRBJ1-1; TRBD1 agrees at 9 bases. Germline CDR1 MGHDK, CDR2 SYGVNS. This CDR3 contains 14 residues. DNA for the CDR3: TGTGCCTGCAGTCCGGGACAGGGAGGCCCTGAAGCTTTCTTT. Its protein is CACSPGQGGPEAFF.

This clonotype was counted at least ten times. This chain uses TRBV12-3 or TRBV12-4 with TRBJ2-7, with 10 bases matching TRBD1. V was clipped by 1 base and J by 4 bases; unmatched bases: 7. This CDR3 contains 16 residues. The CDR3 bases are TGTGCCAGCAGTTTAGGAGGGACAGGGGAATATTACGAGCAGTACTTC. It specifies CASSLGGTGEYYEQYF.

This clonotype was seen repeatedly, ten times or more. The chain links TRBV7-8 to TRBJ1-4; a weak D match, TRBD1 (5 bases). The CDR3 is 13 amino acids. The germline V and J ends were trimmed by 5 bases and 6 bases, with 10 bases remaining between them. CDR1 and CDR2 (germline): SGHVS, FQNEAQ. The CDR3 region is CASSLGTHEKLFF. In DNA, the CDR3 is TGTGCCAGCAGCCTAGGGACTCATGAAAAACTGTTTTTT.

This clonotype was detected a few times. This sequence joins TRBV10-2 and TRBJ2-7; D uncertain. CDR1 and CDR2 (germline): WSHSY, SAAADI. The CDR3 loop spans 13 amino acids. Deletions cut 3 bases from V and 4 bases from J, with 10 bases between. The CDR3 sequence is CASSETLRYEQYF. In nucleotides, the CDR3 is TGCGCCAGCAGTGAAACTCTACGGTACGAGCAGTACTTC.

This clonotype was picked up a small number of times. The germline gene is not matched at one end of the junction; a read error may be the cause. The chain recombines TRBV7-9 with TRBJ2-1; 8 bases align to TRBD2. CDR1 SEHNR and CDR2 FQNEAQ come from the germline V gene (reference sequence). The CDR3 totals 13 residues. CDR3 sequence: CASSVAGWGEQFF. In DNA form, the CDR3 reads TGTGCCAGCAGCGTAGCGGGATGGGGTGAGCAGTTCTTC.

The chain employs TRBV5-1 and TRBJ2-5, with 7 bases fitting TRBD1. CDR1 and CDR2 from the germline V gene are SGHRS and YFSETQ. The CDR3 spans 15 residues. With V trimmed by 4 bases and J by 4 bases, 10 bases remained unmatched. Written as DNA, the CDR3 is TGCGCCAGCAGCCCGCAGGGGGAGCCAGGAGAGACCCAGTACTTC. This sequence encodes CASSPQGEPGETQYF.

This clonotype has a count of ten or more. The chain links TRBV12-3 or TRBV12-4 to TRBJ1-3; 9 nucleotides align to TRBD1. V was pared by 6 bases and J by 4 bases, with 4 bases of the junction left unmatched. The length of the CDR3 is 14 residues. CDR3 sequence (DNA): TGTGCCAGCAGGACAGGGGGGCTCGGAAACACCATATATTTT. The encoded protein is CASRTGGLGNTIYF.

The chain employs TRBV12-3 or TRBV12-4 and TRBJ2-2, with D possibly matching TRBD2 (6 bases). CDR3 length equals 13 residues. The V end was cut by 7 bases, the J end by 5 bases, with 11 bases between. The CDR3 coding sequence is TGTGCCAGCACTGGGCTAGCGACCGGGGAGCTGTTTTTT. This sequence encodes CASTGLATGELFF.

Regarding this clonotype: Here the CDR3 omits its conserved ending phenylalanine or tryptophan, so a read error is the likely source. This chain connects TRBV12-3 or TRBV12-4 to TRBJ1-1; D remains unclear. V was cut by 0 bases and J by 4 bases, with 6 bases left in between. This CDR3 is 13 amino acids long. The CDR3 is CASSLAGPTEAFS. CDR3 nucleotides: TGTGCCAGCAGTTTAGCAGGTCCCACTGAAGCTTTCTCT.

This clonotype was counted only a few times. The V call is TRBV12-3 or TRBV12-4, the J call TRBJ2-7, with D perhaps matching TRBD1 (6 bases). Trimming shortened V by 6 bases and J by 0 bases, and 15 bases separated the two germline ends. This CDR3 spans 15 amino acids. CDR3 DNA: TGTGCCAGCAGCCAGACAGGCACGCGCTCCTACGAGCAGTACTTC. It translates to CASSQTGTRSYEQYF.

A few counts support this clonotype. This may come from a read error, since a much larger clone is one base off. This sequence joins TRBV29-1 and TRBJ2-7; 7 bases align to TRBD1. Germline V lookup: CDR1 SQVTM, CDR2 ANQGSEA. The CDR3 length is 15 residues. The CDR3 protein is CSAEDRGQAIYEQYF. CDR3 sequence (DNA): TGCAGCGCTGAAGATAGAGGACAGGCGATCTACGAGCAGTACTTC.

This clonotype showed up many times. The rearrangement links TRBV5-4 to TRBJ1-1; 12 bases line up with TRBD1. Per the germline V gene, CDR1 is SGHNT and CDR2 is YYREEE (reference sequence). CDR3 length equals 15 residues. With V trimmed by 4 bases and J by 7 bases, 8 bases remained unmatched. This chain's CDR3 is CASSQGQGARLEAFF. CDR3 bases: TGTGCCAGCAGCCAGGGACAGGGGGCGCGTCTTGAAGCTTTCTTT.

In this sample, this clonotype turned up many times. CDR3 sequence reads: CSGQVSYEQYF. The DNA for the CDR3 is TGCAGCGGACAGGTCAGCTACGAGCAGTACTTC. The V gene is TRBV29-1, the J gene TRBJ2-7, with D possibly TRBD1 on 6 matching bases. Trimming removed 7 bases at V and 3 bases at J, with 10 bases between. Germline V gene lookup returns CDR1 SQVTM and CDR2 ANQGSEA. The CDR3 totals 11 residues.

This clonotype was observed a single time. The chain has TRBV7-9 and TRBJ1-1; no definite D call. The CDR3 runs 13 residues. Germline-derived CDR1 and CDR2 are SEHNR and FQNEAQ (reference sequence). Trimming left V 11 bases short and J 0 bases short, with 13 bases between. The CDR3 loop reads CAGSFLVNTEAFF. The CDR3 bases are TGTGCCGGTAGCTTCCTAGTGAACACTGAAGCTTTCTTT.

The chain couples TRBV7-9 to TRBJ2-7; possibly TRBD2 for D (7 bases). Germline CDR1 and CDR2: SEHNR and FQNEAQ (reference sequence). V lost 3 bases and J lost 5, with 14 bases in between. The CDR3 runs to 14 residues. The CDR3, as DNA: TGTGCCAGCAGCTTGACGAGGGGGGGCCACGAGCAGTACTTC. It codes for CASSLTRGGHEQYF. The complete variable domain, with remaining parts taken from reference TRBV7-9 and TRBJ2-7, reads DTGVSQNPRHKITKRGQNVTFRCDPISEHNRLYWYRQTLGQGPEFLTYFQNEAQLEKSRLLSDRFSAERPKGSFSTLEIQRTEQGDSAMYLCASSLTRGGHEQYFGPGTRLTVT.

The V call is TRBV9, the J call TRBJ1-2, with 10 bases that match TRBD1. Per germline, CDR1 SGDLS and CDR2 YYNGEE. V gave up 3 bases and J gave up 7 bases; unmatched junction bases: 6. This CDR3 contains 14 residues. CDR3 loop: CASSGGTGESGYTF. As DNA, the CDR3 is TGTGCCAGCAGCGGAGGGACAGGGGAAAGTGGCTACACCTTC.

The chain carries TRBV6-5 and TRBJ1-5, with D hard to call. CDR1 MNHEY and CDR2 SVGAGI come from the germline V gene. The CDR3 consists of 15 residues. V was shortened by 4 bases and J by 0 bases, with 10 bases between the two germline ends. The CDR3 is CASSSGYYSNQPQHF. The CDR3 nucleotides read TGTGCCAGCAGTTCAGGATATTATAGCAATCAGCCCCAGCATTTT.